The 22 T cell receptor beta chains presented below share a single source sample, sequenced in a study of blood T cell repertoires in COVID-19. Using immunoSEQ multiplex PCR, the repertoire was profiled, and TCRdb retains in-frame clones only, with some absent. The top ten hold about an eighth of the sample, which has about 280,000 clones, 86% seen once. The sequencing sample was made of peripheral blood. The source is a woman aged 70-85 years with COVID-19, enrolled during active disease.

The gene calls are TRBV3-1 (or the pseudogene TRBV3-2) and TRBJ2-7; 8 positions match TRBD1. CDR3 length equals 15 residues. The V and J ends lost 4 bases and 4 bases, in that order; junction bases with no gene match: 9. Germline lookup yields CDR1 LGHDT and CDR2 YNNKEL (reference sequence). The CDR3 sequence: CASSPPTGGRYEQYF. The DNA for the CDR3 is TGTGCCAGCAGCCCACCCACAGGGGGGAGGTACGAGCAGTACTTC.

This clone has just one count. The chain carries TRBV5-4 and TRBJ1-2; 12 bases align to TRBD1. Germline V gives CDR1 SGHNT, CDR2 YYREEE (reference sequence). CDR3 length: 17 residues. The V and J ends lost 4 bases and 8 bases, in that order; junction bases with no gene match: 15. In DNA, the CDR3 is TGTGCCAGCAGCCGATTCCGGGACAGGGGGCTTCCGGGAGGCTACACCTTC. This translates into CASSRFRDRGLPGGYTF.

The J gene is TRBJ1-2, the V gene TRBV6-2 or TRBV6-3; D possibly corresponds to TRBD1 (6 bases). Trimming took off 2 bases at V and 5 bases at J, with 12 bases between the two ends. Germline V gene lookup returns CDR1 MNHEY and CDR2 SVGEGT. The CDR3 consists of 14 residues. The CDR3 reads CASSYGSGAYGYTF. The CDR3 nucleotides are TGTGCCAGCAGTTACGGGTCAGGGGCGTATGGCTACACCTTC.

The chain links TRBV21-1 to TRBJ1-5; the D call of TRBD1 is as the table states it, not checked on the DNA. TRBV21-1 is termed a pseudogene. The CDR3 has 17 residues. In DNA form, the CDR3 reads TGTGCCAGCAGAGAAGGCGGCAGGGGGCTTTGCAATCAGCCCCAGCATTTT. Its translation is CASREGGRGLCNQPQHF.

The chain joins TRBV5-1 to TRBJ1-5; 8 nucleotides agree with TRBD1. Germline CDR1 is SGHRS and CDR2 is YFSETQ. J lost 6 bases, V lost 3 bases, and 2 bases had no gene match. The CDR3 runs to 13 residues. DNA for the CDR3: TGCGCCAGCAGCTACGGGACAGGTCAGCCCCAGCATTTT. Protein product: CASSYGTGQPQHF.

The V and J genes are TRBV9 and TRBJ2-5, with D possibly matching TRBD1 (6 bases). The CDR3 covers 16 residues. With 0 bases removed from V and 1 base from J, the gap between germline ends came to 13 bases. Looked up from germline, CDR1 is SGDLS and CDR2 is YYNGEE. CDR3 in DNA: TGTGCCAGCAGCGTAGCAGGGGAAGGGGCCCAAGAGACCCAGTACTTC. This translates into CASSVAGEGAQETQYF.

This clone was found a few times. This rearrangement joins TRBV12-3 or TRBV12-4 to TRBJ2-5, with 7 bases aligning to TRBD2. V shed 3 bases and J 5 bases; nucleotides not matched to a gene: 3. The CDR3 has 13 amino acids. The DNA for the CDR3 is TGTGCCAGCAGTTTCAGGCGGGGGGAGACCCAGTACTTC. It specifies CASSFRRGETQYF.

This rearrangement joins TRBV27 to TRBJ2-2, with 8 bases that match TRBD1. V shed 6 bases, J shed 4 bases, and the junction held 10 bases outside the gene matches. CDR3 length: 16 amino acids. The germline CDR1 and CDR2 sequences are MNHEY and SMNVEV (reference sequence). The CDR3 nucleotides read TGTGCCAGCAGCTTGCCAGGGGGCGCGGGCACCGGGGAGCTGTTTTTT. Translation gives CASSLPGGAGTGELFF.

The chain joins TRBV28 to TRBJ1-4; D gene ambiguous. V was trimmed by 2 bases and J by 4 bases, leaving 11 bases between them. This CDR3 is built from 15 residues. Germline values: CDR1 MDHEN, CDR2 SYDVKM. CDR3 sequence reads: CASSLNTAGNEKLFF. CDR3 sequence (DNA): TGTGCCAGCAGTTTAAATACTGCTGGTAATGAAAAACTGTTTTTT.

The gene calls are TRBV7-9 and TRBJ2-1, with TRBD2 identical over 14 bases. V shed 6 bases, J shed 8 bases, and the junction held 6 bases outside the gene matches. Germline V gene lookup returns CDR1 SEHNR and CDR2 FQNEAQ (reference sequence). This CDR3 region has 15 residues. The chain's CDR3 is CASRRLAGGPHEQFF. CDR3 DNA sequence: TGTGCCAGCAGAAGACTAGCGGGGGGGCCGCATGAGCAGTTCTTC.

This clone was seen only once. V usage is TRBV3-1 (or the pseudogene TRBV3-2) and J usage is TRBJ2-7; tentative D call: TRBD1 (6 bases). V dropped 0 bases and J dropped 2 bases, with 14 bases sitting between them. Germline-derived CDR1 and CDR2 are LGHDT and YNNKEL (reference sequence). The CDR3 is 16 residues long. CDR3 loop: CASSQDTTRGPYEQYF. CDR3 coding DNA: TGTGCCAGCAGCCAAGACACCACCAGGGGCCCCTACGAGCAGTACTTC.

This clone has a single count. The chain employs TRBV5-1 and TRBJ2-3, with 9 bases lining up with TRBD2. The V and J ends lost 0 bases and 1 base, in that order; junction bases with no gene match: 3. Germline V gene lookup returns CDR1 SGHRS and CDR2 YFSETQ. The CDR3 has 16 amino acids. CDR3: CASSLVPSGGTDTQYF. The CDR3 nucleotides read TGCGCCAGCAGCTTGGTTCCTAGCGGGGGCACAGATACGCAGTATTTT.

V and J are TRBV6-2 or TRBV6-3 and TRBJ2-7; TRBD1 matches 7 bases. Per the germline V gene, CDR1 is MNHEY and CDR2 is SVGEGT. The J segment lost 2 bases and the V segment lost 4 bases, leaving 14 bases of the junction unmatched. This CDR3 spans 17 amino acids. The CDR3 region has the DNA TGTGCCAGCAGTTCCCAATCCCGGACAGGACCCACCTACGAGCAGTACTTC. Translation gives CASSSQSRTGPTYEQYF.

Here the CDR3 DNA reads TGTGCCAGCAGCAAGTATCGGACAGGGGTCAACGAGCAGTACTTC. Translating gives CASSKYRTGVNEQYF. J is TRBJ2-7 and V is TRBV27; TRBD1 matches 9 bases. The CDR3 length is 15 residues. The germline gives CDR1 MNHEY, CDR2 SMNVEV (reference sequence). V shed 6 bases and J 5 bases; nucleotides not matched to a gene: 11.

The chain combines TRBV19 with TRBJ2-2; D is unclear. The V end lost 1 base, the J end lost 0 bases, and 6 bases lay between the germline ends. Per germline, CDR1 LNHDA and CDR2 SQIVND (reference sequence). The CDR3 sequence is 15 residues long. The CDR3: CASSIGTANTGELFF. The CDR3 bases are TGTGCCAGTAGTATAGGTACAGCGAACACCGGGGAGCTGTTTTTT. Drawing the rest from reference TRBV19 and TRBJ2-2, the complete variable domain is DGGITQSPKYLFRKEGQNVTLSCEQNLNHDAMYWYRQDPGQGLRLIYYSQIVNDFQKGDIAEGYSVSREKKESFPLTVTSAQKNPTAFYLCASSIGTANTGELFFGEGSRLTVL.

CDR3: CASRQAGGSSYEQYF. The CDR3 DNA reads TGTGCCAGCAGGCAGGCTGGGGGCAGTTCCTACGAGCAGTACTTC. This rearrangement joins TRBV6-5 to TRBJ2-7, with D tentatively TRBD1 (6 bases). The germline V gene encodes CDR1 MNHEY and CDR2 SVGAGI. The CDR3 spans 15 residues. V was clipped by 6 bases and J by 1 base, with 16 bases between them.

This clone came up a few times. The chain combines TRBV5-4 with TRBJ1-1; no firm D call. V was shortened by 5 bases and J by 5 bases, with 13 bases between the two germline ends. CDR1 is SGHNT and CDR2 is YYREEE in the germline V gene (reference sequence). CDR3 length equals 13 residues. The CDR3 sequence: CASSPAGGTEAFF. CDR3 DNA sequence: TGTGCCAGCAGTCCTGCGGGAGGAACTGAAGCTTTCTTT.

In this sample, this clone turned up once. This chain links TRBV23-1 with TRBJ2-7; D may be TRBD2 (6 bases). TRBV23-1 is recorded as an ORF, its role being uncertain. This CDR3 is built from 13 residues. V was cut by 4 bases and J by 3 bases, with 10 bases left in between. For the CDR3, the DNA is TGCGCCAGCAGTCCGGGGGAAGGCTACGAGCAGTACTTC. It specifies CASSPGEGYEQYF.

CDR3 loop: CASTEQGLYEQYF. In DNA, the CDR3 is TGTGCCAGCACGGAGCAGGGGCTCTACGAGCAGTACTTC. The chain has TRBV6-5 and TRBJ2-7; maybe TRBD1 (6 bases). The CDR3 is 13 residues long. Germline V lookup: CDR1 MNHEY, CDR2 SVGAGI. V gave up 7 bases and J gave up 3 bases, with 13 bases separating them.

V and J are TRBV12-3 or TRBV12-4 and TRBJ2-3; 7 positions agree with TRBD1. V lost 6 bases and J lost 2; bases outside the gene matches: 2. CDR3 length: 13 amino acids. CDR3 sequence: CASRGQYTDTQYF. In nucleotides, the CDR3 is TGTGCCAGCAGGGGACAGTACACAGATACGCAGTATTTT.

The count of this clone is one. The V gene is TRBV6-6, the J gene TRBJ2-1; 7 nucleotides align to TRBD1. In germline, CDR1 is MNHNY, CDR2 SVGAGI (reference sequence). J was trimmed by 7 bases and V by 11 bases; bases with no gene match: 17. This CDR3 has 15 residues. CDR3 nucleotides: TGTGCCGCCACTATAAAGGACAGGAAAGGAAATGAGCAGTTCTTC. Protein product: CAATIKDRKGNEQFF.

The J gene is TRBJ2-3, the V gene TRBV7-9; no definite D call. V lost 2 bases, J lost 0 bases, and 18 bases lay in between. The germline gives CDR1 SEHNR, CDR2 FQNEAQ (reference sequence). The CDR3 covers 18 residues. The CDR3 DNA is TGTGCCAGCAGCTTAACCTATTTCGTCGAGGTTAGCACAGATACGCAGTATTTT. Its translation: CASSLTYFVEVSTDTQYF. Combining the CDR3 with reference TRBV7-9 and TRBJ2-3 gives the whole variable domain DTGVSQNPRHKITKRGQNVTFRCDPISEHNRLYWYRQTLGQGPEFLTYFQNEAQLEKSRLLSDRFSAERPKGSFSTLEIQRTEQGDSAMYLCASSLTYFVEVSTDTQYFGPGTRLTVL.